These 26 T cell receptor beta chains were all obtained from the same sample, sequenced in a study of shared T cell receptors in the human thymus. The protocol was immunoSEQ multiplex PCR, while the TCRdb copy is restricted to in-frame clones and leaves out a portion. Of around 730,000 clones in the sample, approximately 85% were seen once. The data also belong to a second study, concerning human thymus T cells.

The specimen sequenced was thymocytes. The receptors stem from a girl younger than two with a congenital heart defect.

In regard to this clone: Other DNA sequences of this sample code for an identical CDR3. The CDR3 loop reads CSAPRTEAFF. Here the CDR3 DNA reads TGCAGTGCCCCCCGGACTGAAGCTTTCTTT. The chain carries TRBV20-1 and TRBJ1-1; D unclear. Deletions cut 6 bases from V and 5 bases from J, with 7 bases between. The CDR3 is made up of 10 amino acids. From germline, CDR1 is DFQATT and CDR2 SNEGSKA (reference sequence).

V gene TRBV5-6 combines with J gene TRBJ2-5; 9 bases are a match to TRBD2. The V gene's germline CDR1 is SGHDT and CDR2 YYEEEE. Germline trimming cut 4 bases from V and 4 bases from J; bases unmatched to any gene: 17. This CDR3 is built from 18 residues. The DNA for the CDR3 is TGTGCCAGCAGCCGATCCCCCCAAGCGGGGGGAAGTCGAGAGACCCAGTACTTC. This encodes CASSRSPQAGGSRETQYF.

This clone was seen a single time. The chain has TRBV19 and TRBJ1-6, with D possibly being TRBD1 (5 bases). V was pared by 5 bases and J by 2 bases, with 16 bases between. Germline assignment: CDR1 LNHDA and CDR2 SQIVND (reference sequence). This CDR3 is 17 amino acids long. The CDR3 nucleotides are TGTGCCAGTAGTTTCGAAGGCAGGGCCCCCTATAATTCACCCCTCCACTTT. It is translated as CASSFEGRAPYNSPLHF.

The genes are TRBV12-5 and TRBJ1-1; TRBD1 might be the D (6 bases). In germline, CDR1 is LGHNT, CDR2 FRNRAP. The length of the CDR3 is 23 residues. The V end lost 0 bases, the J end lost 0 bases, and 32 bases lay between the germline ends. The CDR3 reads CASGLVYSPGQGLKFHLNTEAFF. CDR3 DNA sequence: TGTGCTAGTGGTTTGGTATATTCTCCGGGGCAGGGGTTGAAATTCCACTTGAACACTGAAGCTTTCTTT.

The V call is TRBV4-2, the J call TRBJ2-1, with TRBD2 matching over 9 bases. The CDR3 consists of 16 residues. Germline V CDR1 and CDR2: LGHNA, YNFKEQ. V was clipped by 1 base and J by 5 bases; unmatched bases: 6. The CDR3 bases are TGTGCCAGCAGCCAAGGGGCGGGGGGGGCTGACAATGAGCAGTTCTTC. Its protein product is CASSQGAGGADNEQFF.

V is TRBV29-1 and J is TRBJ2-1, with 8 bases matching TRBD2. The CDR3 loop spans 16 amino acids. Germline assignment: CDR1 SQVTM and CDR2 ANQGSEA. V was pared by 0 bases and J by 5 bases, with 9 bases of the junction left unmatched. CDR3 in amino acids: CSVEDQLLAENNEQFF. CDR3 sequence (DNA): TGCAGCGTTGAAGATCAACTACTAGCGGAAAACAATGAGCAGTTCTTC.

This chain connects TRBV15 to TRBJ1-3, with D tentatively TRBD1 (6 bases). CDR1 is LNHNV and CDR2 is YYDKDF in the germline V gene (reference sequence). The V end was cut by 7 bases, the J end by 0 bases, with 22 bases between. The CDR3 is 18 amino acids. This CDR3 reads CATTDFTGKALSGNTIYF. The CDR3 DNA is TGTGCCACCACTGATTTTACAGGGAAGGCGCTCTCTGGAAACACCATATATTTT. The full variable domain, in which reference TRBV15 and TRBJ1-3 provide the parts outside the CDR3, is DAMVIQNPRYQVTQFGKPVTLSCSQTLNHNVMYWYQQKSSQAPKLLFHYYDKDFNNEADTPDNFQSRRPNTSFCFLDIRSPGLGDTAMYLCATTDFTGKALSGNTIYFGEGSWLTVV.

This chain connects TRBV4-2 to TRBJ2-3; 12 bases are a match to TRBD2. Per the germline V gene, CDR1 is LGHNA and CDR2 is YNFKEQ. CDR3 size: 17 residues. V trimming: 5 bases; J trimming: 3 bases; junction bases outside the gene matches: 9. The CDR3 region is CASSVPHLAGGTDTQYF. For the CDR3, the DNA is TGTGCCAGCAGCGTACCCCATCTAGCGGGGGGGACAGATACGCAGTATTTT.

The J gene is TRBJ1-2, the V gene TRBV28; a possible D gene is TRBD1 (5 bases). Germline V lookup: CDR1 MDHEN, CDR2 SYDVKM. Between the trimmed V and J ends, which lost 6 bases and 8 bases, there was a span of 19 bases. The CDR3 sequence is 14 residues long. DNA for the CDR3: TGTGCCAGCAGCCGCGGGGGGACGATTTGGGGCTACACCTTC. Residues: CASSRGGTIWGYTF.

The chain couples TRBV4-1 to TRBJ1-1; tentatively, D is TRBD1 (5 bases). Germline lookup yields CDR1 MGHRA and CDR2 YSYEKL. There are 15 residues in the CDR3. Trimming shortened V by 1 base and J by 7 bases, and 16 bases separated the two germline ends. The CDR3 loop reads CASSQGGEVSLEAFF. The CDR3 DNA is TGCGCCAGCAGCCAAGGGGGGGAAGTCTCCCTTGAAGCTTTCTTT.

CDR3 region: CASSLWSKMDQPQHF. The CDR3 region has the DNA TGTGCCAGCAGCCTTTGGAGCAAGATGGATCAGCCCCAGCATTTT. The chain carries TRBV28 and TRBJ1-5; the D is unclear. Germline V gives CDR1 MDHEN, CDR2 SYDVKM. Trimming removed 6 bases from V and 5 bases from J, with 17 bases in between. CDR3 size: 15 residues.

This clone showed up just once. V gene TRBV6-5 combines with J gene TRBJ2-1; 8 bases match TRBD1. Per germline, CDR1 MNHEY and CDR2 SVGAGI. Germline trimming cut 3 bases from V and 6 bases from J; bases unmatched to any gene: 10. CDR3 length: 16 amino acids. CDR3 DNA: TGTGCCAGCAGTTATCATCGGACAGGGAGGATCAATGAGCAGTTCTTC. This translates into CASSYHRTGRINEQFF.

This clone was observed a single time. The gene calls are TRBV19 and TRBJ2-7; 9 bases match TRBD1. In germline, CDR1 is LNHDA, CDR2 SQIVND (reference sequence). The length of the CDR3 is 17 residues. With 5 bases clipped from V and 0 bases from J, the junction kept 11 bases outside the gene matches. The CDR3 region has the DNA TGTGCCAGTAGTTATCGGGACAGGGCCTTCAACTCCTACGAGCAGTACTTC. Translating it yields CASSYRDRAFNSYEQYF.

V and J are TRBV11-1 and TRBJ2-7; 7 bases agree with TRBD1. V shed 5 bases and J 7 bases; nucleotides not matched to a gene: 17. Germline V gene sequence: CDR1 SGHAT, CDR2 FQDESV (reference sequence). The CDR3 is 16 residues long. CDR3 loop: CASSPPQGKVEGEQYF. The CDR3 nucleotides are TGTGCCAGCAGCCCACCACAGGGGAAGGTTGAGGGAGAGCAGTACTTC. The full variable domain, rest sourced from reference TRBV11-1 and TRBJ2-7, is EAEVAQSPRYKITEKSQAVAFWCDPISGHATLYWYRQILGQGPELLVQFQDESVVDDSQLPKDRFSAERLKGVDSTLKIQPAELGDSAMYLCASSPPQGKVEGEQYFGPGTRLTVT.

This clone has a handful of counts. The chain employs TRBV6-1 and TRBJ2-1, with TRBD2 matching 9 bases. This CDR3 spans 15 amino acids. With V trimmed by 8 bases and J by 6 bases, 11 bases remained unmatched. Germline V gives CDR1 MNHNS, CDR2 SASEGT. Here the CDR3 reads CASERAGGLVNEQFF. The CDR3 DNA is TGTGCCAGCGAGAGAGCGGGGGGCCTTGTCAATGAGCAGTTCTTC.

The rearrangement joins TRBV5-6 to TRBJ1-1, with a tentative D call TRBD1 (6 bases). The ends were cut back, 3 bases at V and 0 bases at J, with 21 bases in the middle. CDR1 SGHDT and CDR2 YYEEEE come from the germline V gene. The CDR3 is 18 residues long. DNA for the CDR3: TGTGCCAGCAGCTATGAGCAGGGGAGTAAGGGCTTGAACACTGAAGCTTTCTTT. Translating it yields CASSYEQGSKGLNTEAFF.

This clone was found a few times. V and J are TRBV4-1 and TRBJ2-2; D unclear. Germline CDR1 and CDR2: MGHRA and YSYEKL. There are 15 residues in the CDR3. Trimming left V 1 base short and J 2 bases short, with 8 bases between. CDR3 DNA: TGCGCCAGCAGCCAAGTTACACCTAACACCGGGGAGCTGTTTTTT. This codes for CASSQVTPNTGELFF.

The V and J genes are TRBV27 and TRBJ1-6; D is uncertain. V shed 0 bases and J shed 12 bases, with 9 bases lying between them. The CDR3 is 13 amino acids. Germline V gene lookup returns CDR1 MNHEY and CDR2 SMNVEV (reference sequence). CDR3 sequence: CASSLSFALPLHF. CDR3 bases: TGTGCCAGCAGTTTATCGTTCGCGTTACCCCTCCACTTT.

The CDR3 region is CASSPRYGSGWTDTQYF. CDR3 DNA sequence: TGCGCCAGCAGCCCCCGGTACGGGTCGGGATGGACAGATACGCAGTATTTT. J is TRBJ2-3 and V is TRBV4-1, with D perhaps matching TRBD2 (5 bases). The CDR3 spans 17 residues. The V end was cut by 4 bases, the J end by 3 bases, with 20 bases between. Germline CDR1 is MGHRA and CDR2 is YSYEKL.

The chain couples TRBV2 to TRBJ1-3; D is uncertain. This CDR3 has 16 residues. CDR1 is SNHLY and CDR2 is FYNNEI in the germline V gene. Trimming stripped 6 bases from V and 2 bases from J, with 17 bases between. CDR3 amino acids: CASSDQTDFAGNTIYF. The CDR3 nucleotides read TGTGCCAGCAGCGACCAGACGGACTTTGCTGGAAACACCATATATTTT.

This chain links TRBV28 with TRBJ1-2; no definite D call. The CDR3 runs 15 residues. V lost 2 bases to trimming and J lost 2 bases, with 12 bases between them. Germline loops: CDR1 MDHEN, CDR2 SYDVKM. The CDR3: CASSLLGSKNYGYTF. Here the CDR3 DNA reads TGTGCCAGCAGTTTACTAGGCAGCAAGAACTATGGCTACACCTTC.

The chain is built from TRBV6-1 and TRBJ1-3, with 7 bases identical to TRBD1. This CDR3 has 15 amino acids. J lost 1 base, V lost 8 bases, and 8 bases had no gene match. The germline gives CDR1 MNHNS, CDR2 SASEGT. CDR3 in DNA: TGTGCCAGCCCTCCACAGGGGCTATCTGGAAACACCATATATTTT. Protein sequence: CASPPQGLSGNTIYF.

This clone has just a few counts. The V call is TRBV29-1, the J call TRBJ2-7; the D gene is possibly TRBD1 (6 bases). Trimming shortened V by 5 bases and J by 7 bases, and 18 bases separated the two germline ends. The CDR3 totals 13 residues. Germline V gene lookup returns CDR1 SQVTM and CDR2 ANQGSEA. DNA of the CDR3: TGCAGCGTTTCCTTGGTCCTAAGGGGGGAGCAGTACTTC. Translated: CSVSLVLRGEQYF.

The rearrangement links TRBV4-3 to TRBJ2-3; TRBD2 matches at 8 bases. The V segment lost 0 bases and the J segment 5 bases; nucleotides outside the gene matches: 4. The germline V gene has CDR1 LGHNA and CDR2 YSLEER. The CDR3 sequence is 15 residues long. The CDR3 coding sequence is TGCGCCAGCAGCCAAGAGCCCGGGGGGGGAGATACGCAGTATTTT. This gives the protein CASSQEPGGGDTQYF.

J is TRBJ1-5 and V is TRBV27, with no clear D. From germline, CDR1 is MNHEY and CDR2 SMNVEV (reference sequence). The CDR3 is 17 residues long. V dropped 5 bases and J dropped 6 bases, with 23 bases sitting between them. CDR3 protein: CASSRKPYRVMFQPQHF. The CDR3 DNA reads TGTGCCAGCAGTCGAAAACCATACCGGGTTATGTTTCAGCCCCAGCATTTT.

V and J are TRBV29-1 and TRBJ1-3, with TRBD1 matching 9 bases. Looked up from germline, CDR1 is SQVTM and CDR2 is ANQGSEA. Trimming removed 0 bases from V and 5 bases from J; junction bases left unmatched: 5. This CDR3 comprises 15 residues. CDR3 loop: CSVEDPGQGRNTIYF. The DNA for the CDR3 is TGCAGCGTTGAAGATCCTGGACAGGGGCGAAACACCATATATTTT.